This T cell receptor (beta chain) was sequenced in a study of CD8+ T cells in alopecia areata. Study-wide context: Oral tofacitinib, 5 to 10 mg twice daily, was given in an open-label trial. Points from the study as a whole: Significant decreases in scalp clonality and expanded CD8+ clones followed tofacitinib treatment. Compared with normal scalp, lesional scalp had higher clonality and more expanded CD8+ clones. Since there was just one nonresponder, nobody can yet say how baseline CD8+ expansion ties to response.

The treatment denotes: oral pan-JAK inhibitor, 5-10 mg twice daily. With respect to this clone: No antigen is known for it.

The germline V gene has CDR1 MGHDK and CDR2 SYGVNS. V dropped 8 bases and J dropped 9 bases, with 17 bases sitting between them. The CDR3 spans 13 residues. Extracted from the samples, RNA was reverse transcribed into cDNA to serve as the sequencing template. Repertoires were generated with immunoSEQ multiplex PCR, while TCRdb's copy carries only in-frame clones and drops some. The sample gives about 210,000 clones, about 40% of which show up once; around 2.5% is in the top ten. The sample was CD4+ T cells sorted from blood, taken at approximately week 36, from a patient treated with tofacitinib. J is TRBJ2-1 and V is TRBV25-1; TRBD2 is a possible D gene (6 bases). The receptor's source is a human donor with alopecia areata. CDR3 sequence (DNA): TGTGCCAGCCTTAGGGACTTCACGGGTGAGCAGTTCTTC. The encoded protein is CASLRDFTGEQFF.